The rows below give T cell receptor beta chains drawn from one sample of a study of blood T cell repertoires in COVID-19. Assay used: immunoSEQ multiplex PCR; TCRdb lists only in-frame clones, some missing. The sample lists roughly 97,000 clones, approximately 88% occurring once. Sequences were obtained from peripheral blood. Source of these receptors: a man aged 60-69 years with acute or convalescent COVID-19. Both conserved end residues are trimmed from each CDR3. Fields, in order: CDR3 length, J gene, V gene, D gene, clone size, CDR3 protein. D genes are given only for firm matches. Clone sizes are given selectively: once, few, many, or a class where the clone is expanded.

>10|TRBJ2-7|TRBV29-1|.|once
SVEGLHGEQY
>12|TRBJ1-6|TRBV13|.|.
ASSQGTSNSPLH
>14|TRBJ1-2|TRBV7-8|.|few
ASSHTTERVAYGYT
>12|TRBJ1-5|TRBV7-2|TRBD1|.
ASSSTGPNQPQH
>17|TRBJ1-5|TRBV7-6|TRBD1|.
ASSELPGVAGGSNQPQH
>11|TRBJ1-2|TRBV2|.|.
ASKVDSYLGYT
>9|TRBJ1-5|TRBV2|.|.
ASRRVGLQH
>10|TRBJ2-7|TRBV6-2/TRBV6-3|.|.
ASSSGTPEQY
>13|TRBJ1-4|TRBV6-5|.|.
ASSGSKAGNEKLF
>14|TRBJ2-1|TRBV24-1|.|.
ATSDPKDRFYNEQF